This TCR beta chain was captured in a study of blood T cells in healthy people across ages. Study observations and caveats: Calculation of diversity from one million T cells yielded estimates considered to be underestimates. PBMCs left unsorted prevented a conclusive naive versus antigen-experienced comparison.

The CDR3 spans 12 residues. Trimming cost V 1 base and J 4 bases, with 7 bases left between them. CDR1 is SQVTM, CDR2 ANQGSEA, per germline. This clonotype was counted a few times. Its specificity is unknown. PBMCs were isolated at a quantity of at least 6 million per sample. Total RNA amounts of at least 5 micrograms were extracted per sample. Primers used in a second PCR of roughly 7 to 12 cycles were a sample-barcoded 5' primer and a J-beta primer mix. TCRdb independently ran MiXCR on the 5' RACE reads; one entry per CDR3 protein. The table has more than 1.4 million distinct CDR3 sequences, about 40% seen once.

The sequencing input was blood. The sequence came from a woman younger than 35 in good health. V is TRBV29-1 and J is TRBJ2-5; D remains ambiguous. CDR3 residues: CSVEVPGETQYF. The DNA for the CDR3 is TGCAGCGTTGAAGTGCCGGGAGAGACCCAGTACTTC.